This T cell receptor (beta chain) was sequenced during a study of CD8 T cells in ankylosing spondylitis. The study, taken as a whole, reports: CD8+ disease-linked clones were present at relatively low frequencies in blood. From matched ankylosing spondylitis synovial fluid, disease-linked clones were reportedly recovered at significantly enriched levels.

Germline CDR1 and CDR2: SGHVS and FQNEAQ. This CDR3 comprises 12 residues. Trimming at V came to 8 bases and at J to 3 bases, leaving 3 bases not matched to a gene. This clonotype was counted at least ten times. No antigen is known for it. TCRdb itself ran the 5' RACE reads through MiXCR, one entry per CDR3 protein. Of 200,000 to 300,000 distinct CDR3 sequences listed, over 8.5% are singletons. This receptor was obtained from a male donor with ankylosing spondylitis or in good health (not recorded which). The chain uses TRBV7-8 and TRBJ2-5; 7 bases align to TRBD2. The sequencing input was blood, either unsorted or a sorted T cell fraction (not recorded which). The CDR3: CASRGRKETQYF. CDR3 sequence (DNA): TGTGCCAGCCGCGGGAGAAAAGAGACCCAGTACTTC.